Below, 10 T cell receptor beta chains from the same sample are listed, as sequenced in a study of blood T cells in healthy people across ages. Using a J-beta primer mix together with a sample-barcoded 5' primer, a second PCR was run for about 7 to 12 cycles. MiXCR was run by TCRdb on the 5' RACE reads, yielding one entry per CDR3 protein. Of roughly 1,100,000 distinct CDR3 sequences detected, under 30% appear once; the ten largest clones hold approximately 0.7%. These data were likewise used in another study, on T cells of mothers and their children.

Sequenced material: blood. The receptors derive from a girl aged 2-10 years in good health.

This clonotype was observed many times. An end of the junction does not agree with germline; a read error may underlie this. CDR3 region: CASSLGGTYEQYF. For the CDR3, the DNA is TGTGCCAGCAGCTTAGGGGGGACCTACGAGCAGTACTTC. This chain uses TRBV12-3 or TRBV12-4 with TRBJ2-7; either TRBD1 or TRBD2 may supply D (6 bases each). This CDR3 spans 13 amino acids.

This clonotype was observed a handful of times. This sequence joins TRBV3-1 and TRBJ1-1; 7 bases are a match to TRBD1. J lost 0 bases, V lost 4 bases, and 5 bases had no gene match. CDR3 length: 15 residues. From germline, CDR1 is LGHDT and CDR2 YNNKEL (reference sequence). DNA for the CDR3: TGTGCCAGCAGCCTACGACAGGGTCTGAACACTGAAGCTTTCTTT. This encodes CASSLRQGLNTEAFF.

This clonotype was seen only a few times. V and J are TRBV29-1 and TRBJ1-5; a weak D match, TRBD1 (6 bases). The CDR3 is made up of 13 amino acids. CDR1 SQVTM and CDR2 ANQGSEA come from the germline V gene. V dropped 4 bases and J dropped 0 bases, with 7 bases sitting between them. Written as DNA, the CDR3 is TGCAGCGTTGCAGGGGATAGCAATCAGCCCCAGCATTTT. It translates to CSVAGDSNQPQHF. The variable domain in full, completed from reference TRBV29-1 and TRBJ1-5, reads SAVISQKPSRDICQRGTSLTIQCQVDSQVTMMFWYRQQPGQSLTLIATANQGSEATYESGFVIDKFPISRPNLTFSTLTVSNMSPEDSSIYLCSVAGDSNQPQHFGDGTRLSIL.

This chain uses TRBV12-3 or TRBV12-4 with TRBJ2-3; D uncertain. Trimming took off 1 base at V and 0 bases at J, with 5 bases between the two ends. The CDR3 contains 14 residues. The CDR3 coding sequence is TGTGCCAGCAGTTTAGATCCAAGCACAGATACGCAGTATTTT. This gives the protein CASSLDPSTDTQYF.

There are a few counts of this clonotype. This chain uses TRBV2 with TRBJ2-1, with D unclear. There are 16 residues in the CDR3. V dropped 1 base and J dropped 2 bases, with 12 bases sitting between them. From germline, CDR1 is SNHLY and CDR2 FYNNEI. The CDR3 bases are TGTGCCAGCAGTGAAGGCGGTAGTCCTACCTACAATGAGCAGTTCTTC. Translating it yields CASSEGGSPTYNEQFF.

This clonotype was seen more than once but under ten times. The rearrangement uses TRBV5-6 and TRBJ1-1; D perhaps matches TRBD1 (5 bases). Per germline, CDR1 SGHDT and CDR2 YYEEEE. The germline V and J ends were trimmed by 0 bases and 4 bases, with 13 bases remaining between them. CDR3 length: 15 residues. CDR3 sequence reads: CASSLGGRLFTEAFF. The CDR3 DNA reads as TGTGCCAGCAGCTTGGGGGGCAGGCTTTTCACTGAAGCTTTCTTT.

This clonotype appeared a few times. This chain connects TRBV6-5 to TRBJ1-2; 7 bases fit TRBD1. CDR3 length: 13 residues. V lost 8 bases and J lost 6; bases outside the gene matches: 9. CDR1 and CDR2 (germline): MNHEY, SVGAGI. The CDR3, as DNA: TGTGCCAGCTGCCACAGGGGTTTTAATGGCTACACCTTC. Protein sequence: CASCHRGFNGYTF.

This clonotype turned up a few times. This chain connects TRBV11-2 to TRBJ1-2; D might be TRBD1 (5 bases). Per germline, CDR1 SGHAT and CDR2 FQNNGV. CDR3 length: 15 residues. Trimming shortened V by 0 bases and J by 4 bases, and 12 bases separated the two germline ends. CDR3 protein: CASSLESSGSYGYTF. The CDR3, as DNA: TGTGCCAGCAGCTTAGAGTCGTCAGGGAGCTATGGCTACACCTTC. Looking up the rest from reference TRBV11-2 and TRBJ1-2 gives the full variable domain: EAGVAQSPRYKIIEKRQSVAFWCNPISGHATLYWYQQILGQGPKLLIQFQNNGVVDDSQLPKDRFSAERLKGVDSTLKIQPAKLEDSAVYLCASSLESSGSYGYTFGSGTRLTVV.

This chain connects TRBV20-1 to TRBJ2-3, with 7 positions matching TRBD2. Germline values: CDR1 DFQATT, CDR2 SNEGSKA (reference sequence). The CDR3 length is 18 residues. With 0 bases clipped from V and 5 bases from J, the junction kept 17 bases outside the gene matches. The CDR3 region has the DNA TGCAGTGCTAGAGATCAGTTGGGGCAGACCCCGGGAGGAGATACGCAGTATTTT. Amino acid sequence: CSARDQLGQTPGGDTQYF.

At least ten counts were recorded for this clonotype. The rearrangement links TRBV7-3 to TRBJ2-6; 7 bases agree with TRBD1. The trim removed 5 bases at V and 1 base at J, leaving 2 bases unmatched. The V gene's germline CDR1 is SGHTA and CDR2 FQGTGA. The length of the CDR3 is 15 residues. The CDR3 nucleotides are TGTGCCAGCAGCCAACAGGGGTCTGGGGCCAACGTCCTGACTTTC. Translated: CASSQQGSGANVLTF.